This TCR beta chain was profiled in a study of identical twins. This clonotype turned up a few times. Its antigen is still unknown. MiXCR was run by TCRdb on the 5' RACE reads, yielding one entry per CDR3 protein. Of hundreds of thousands of distinct CDR3 sequences listed, approximately 21% were seen once; the top ten hold 4% to 5.5%. The J segment lost 5 bases and the V segment lost 2 bases, leaving 7 bases of the junction unmatched. Germline lookup yields CDR1 SGHTA and CDR2 FQGNSA. This CDR3 contains 15 residues. General study findings and limits: The models systematically underestimated how much out-of-frame TCR alpha was shared in monozygotic twins.

This sample also appeared in a second study, on T cells expressing NK-cell markers.

The chain combines TRBV7-2 with TRBJ2-3, with 7 bases aligning to TRBD2. This clonotype was obtained from a woman younger than 35 in good health. Sequencing was carried out using PBMCs. The CDR3 reads CASSLLGTIGDTQYF. CDR3 in DNA: TGTGCCAGCAGCTTATTAGGGACTATCGGAGATACGCAGTATTTT. The full variable domain, with the rest looked up from reference TRBV7-2 and TRBJ2-3, is GAGVSQSPSNKVTEKGKDVELRCDPISGHTALYWYRQSLGQGLEFLIYFQGNSAPDKSGLPSDRFSAERTGGSVSTLTIQRTQQEDSAVYLCASSLLGTIGDTQYFGPGTRLTVL.